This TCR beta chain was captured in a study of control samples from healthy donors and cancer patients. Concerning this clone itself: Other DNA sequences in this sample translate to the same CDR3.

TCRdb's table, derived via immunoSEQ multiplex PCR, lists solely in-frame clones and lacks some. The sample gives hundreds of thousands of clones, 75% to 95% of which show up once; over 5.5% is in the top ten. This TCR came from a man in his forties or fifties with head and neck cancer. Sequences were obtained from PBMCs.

CDR3 sequence (DNA): TGTGCCATCAGTGAAGGGGATTACGAGCAGTACTTC. Protein sequence: CAISEGDYEQYF. The chain recombines TRBV10-3 with TRBJ2-7, with TRBD1 as a possible D gene (5 bases). Germline loops: CDR1 ENHRY, CDR2 SYGVKD. CDR3 length equals 12 residues. The V and J ends lost 3 bases and 4 bases respectively, with 7 bases between them.